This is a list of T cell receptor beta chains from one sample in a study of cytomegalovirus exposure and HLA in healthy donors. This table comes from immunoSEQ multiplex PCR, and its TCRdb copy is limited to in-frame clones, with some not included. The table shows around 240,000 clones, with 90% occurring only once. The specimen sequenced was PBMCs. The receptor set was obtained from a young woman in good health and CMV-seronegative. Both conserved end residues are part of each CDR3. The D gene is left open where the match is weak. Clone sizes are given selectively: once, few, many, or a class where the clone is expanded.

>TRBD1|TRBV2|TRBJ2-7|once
CASSDPAGTGYYEQYF
TGTGCCAGCAGTGATCCAGCCGGGACAGGGTACTACGAGCAGTACTTC
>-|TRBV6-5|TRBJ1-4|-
CASRTGIGRGEKLFF
TGTGCCAGCAGGACAGGTATTGGAAGAGGTGAAAAACTGTTTTTT
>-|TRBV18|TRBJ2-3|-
CASSPPLQGSDTQYF
TGTGCCAGCTCACCACCCCTCCAGGGGTCAGATACGCAGTATTTT
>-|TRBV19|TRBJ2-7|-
CASSIDRSTYEQYF
TGTGCCAGTAGTATTGATAGGAGCACCTACGAGCAGTACTTC
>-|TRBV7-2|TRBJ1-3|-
CASSLVDSGNTIYF
TGTGCCAGCAGCTTAGTAGACTCTGGAAACACCATATATTTT
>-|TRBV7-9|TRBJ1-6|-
CASRTTGVSGSPLHF
TGTGCCAGCAGGACAACGGGGGTTTCGGGTTCACCCCTCCACTTT
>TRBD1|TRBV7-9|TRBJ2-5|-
CASSPQGRVETQYF
TGTGCCAGCAGCCCACAGGGGCGGGTGGAGACCCAGTACTTC
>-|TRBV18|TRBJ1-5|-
CASSPGGAIYSNQPQHF
TGTGCCAGCTCACCCGGAGGGGCGATTTATAGCAATCAGCCCCAGCATTTT
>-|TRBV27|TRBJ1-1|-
CASSLSAGALEAFF
TGTGCCAGCAGTTTATCTGCGGGGGCCCTTGAAGCTTTCTTT
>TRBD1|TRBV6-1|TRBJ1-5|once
CASTRDRVNQPQHF
TGTGCCAGCACCCGGGACAGGGTGAACCAGCCCCAGCATTTT
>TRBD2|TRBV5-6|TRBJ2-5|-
CASTGGDTQETQYF
TGTGCCAGCACCGGGGGGGACACCCAAGAGACCCAGTACTTC
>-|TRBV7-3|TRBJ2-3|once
CASSLNRGAGDTQYF
TGTGCCAGCAGCCTCAACCGGGGGGCGGGAGATACGCAGTATTTT
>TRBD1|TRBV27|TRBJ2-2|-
CASTFFTIGDRDYSSNTGELFF
TGTGCCAGCACCTTTTTTACGATTGGGGACAGGGACTACTCCTCAAACACCGGGGAGCTGTTTTTT
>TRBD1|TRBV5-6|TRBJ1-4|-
CASSSGTGFEKLFF
TGTGCCAGCAGCTCCGGGACAGGGTTTGAAAAACTGTTTTTT
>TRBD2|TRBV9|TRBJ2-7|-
CASSVAGLAGAYEQYF
TGTGCCAGCAGCGTAGCTGGGTTAGCGGGGGCCTACGAGCAGTACTTC
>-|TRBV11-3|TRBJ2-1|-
CASSPQGSGSYNEQFF
TGTGCCAGCAGCCCTCAGGGGTCAGGGTCCTACAATGAGCAGTTCTTC
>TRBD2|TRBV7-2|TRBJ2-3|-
CASSFRGVDTQYF
TGTGCCAGCAGCTTCCGGGGGGTAGATACGCAGTATTTT
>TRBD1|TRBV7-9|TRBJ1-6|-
CASSPRSAGGSPLHF
TGTGCCAGCAGCCCCAGGTCCGCAGGGGGTTCACCCCTCCACTTT
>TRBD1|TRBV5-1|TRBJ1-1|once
CASSLTGQGNTEAFF
TGCGCCAGCAGCTTGACTGGACAGGGGAACACTGAAGCTTTCTTT
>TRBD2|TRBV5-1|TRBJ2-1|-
CASRYGTSGYNEQFF
TGCGCCAGCAGATACGGGACTAGCGGATACAATGAGCAGTTCTTC
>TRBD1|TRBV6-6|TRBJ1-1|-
CASSRGRYTEAFF
TGTGCCAGCAGCAGGGGGCGGTACACTGAAGCTTTCTTT
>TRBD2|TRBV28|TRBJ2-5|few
CASSGGAETQYF
TGTGCCAGCAGCGGGGGGGCTGAGACCCAGTACTTC
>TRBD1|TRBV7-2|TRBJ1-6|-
CASSHRDRIHYYNSPLHF
TGTGCCAGCAGCCACCGGGACAGGATACATTACTATAATTCACCCCTCCACTTT
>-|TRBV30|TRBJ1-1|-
CAWAKQVNTEAFF
TGTGCCTGGGCTAAACAGGTGAACACTGAAGCTTTCTTT
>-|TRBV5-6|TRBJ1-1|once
CASSLARDTWRPSDWAFF
TGTGCCAGCAGCTTGGCCCGGGACACTTGGAGGCCTTCGGATTGGGCTTTCTTT
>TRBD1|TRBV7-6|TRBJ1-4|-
CASSHRGRSTNEKLFF
TGTGCCAGCAGCCACAGGGGACGGTCAACTAATGAAAAACTGTTTTTT
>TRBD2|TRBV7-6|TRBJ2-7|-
CASSPSGGAAYEQYF
TGTGCCAGCAGCCCTAGCGGGGGGGCCGCCTACGAGCAGTACTTC
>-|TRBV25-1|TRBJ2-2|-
CASSEYIQGLGTGELFF
TGTGCCAGCAGTGAATATATTCAGGGGCTGGGCACCGGGGAGCTGTTTTTT
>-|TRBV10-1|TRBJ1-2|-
CASSETGSYGYTF
TGCGCCAGCAGTGAAACAGGGTCATATGGCTACACCTTC
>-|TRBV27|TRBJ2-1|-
CASSFMFSRQGGYNEQFF
TGTGCCAGCAGTTTCATGTTCTCCCGGCAGGGCGGCTACAATGAGCAGTTCTTC
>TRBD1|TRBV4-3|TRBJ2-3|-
CASSHGDRGATQYF
TGCGCCAGCAGCCATGGGGACAGGGGAGCTACGCAGTATTTT
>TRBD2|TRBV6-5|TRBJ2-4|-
CASSYSTGGKNIQYF
TGTGCCAGCAGTTACTCGACGGGAGGCAAAAACATTCAGTACTTC
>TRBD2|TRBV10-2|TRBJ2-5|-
CASSEVSSGGQETQYF
TGCGCCAGCAGTGAGGTGTCTAGCGGGGGCCAAGAGACCCAGTACTTC
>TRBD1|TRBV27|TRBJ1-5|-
CASSSTTGNPRPQHF
TGTGCCAGCAGCAGCACGACAGGGAACCCGAGGCCCCAGCATTTT
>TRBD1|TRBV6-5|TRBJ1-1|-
CASRYRTGAYTEAFF
TGTGCCAGCAGATACCGGACAGGGGCCTACACTGAAGCTTTCTTT
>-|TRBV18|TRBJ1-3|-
CASSPPASGNTIYF
TGTGCCAGCTCACCACCAGCATCTGGAAACACCATATATTTT
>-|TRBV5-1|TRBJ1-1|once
CASSLGQINTEAFF
TGCGCCAGCAGCTTGGGACAGATAAACACTGAAGCTTTCTTT
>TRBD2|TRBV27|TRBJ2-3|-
CASGLAGALLTDTQYF
TGTGCCAGCGGGCTAGCGGGGGCCCTGCTTACAGATACGCAGTATTTT
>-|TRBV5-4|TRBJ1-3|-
CASRDISRDGNTIYF
TGTGCCAGCAGAGACATATCACGGGATGGAAACACCATATATTTT
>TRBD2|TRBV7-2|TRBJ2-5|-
CASSFFGLVGETQYF
TGTGCCAGCAGCTTCTTCGGACTAGTCGGGGAGACCCAGTACTTC
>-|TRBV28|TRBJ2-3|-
CASSFADTQYF
TGTGCCAGCAGTTTCGCAGATACGCAGTATTTT
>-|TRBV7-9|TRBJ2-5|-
CASSLYQTPQETQYF
TGTGCCAGCAGCCTATACCAGACACCTCAAGAGACCCAGTACTTC
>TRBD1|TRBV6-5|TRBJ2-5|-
CASRDRGETQYF
TGTGCCAGCAGAGACAGGGGTGAGACCCAGTACTTC
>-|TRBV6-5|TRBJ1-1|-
CASIPGFKNTEAFF
TGTGCCAGCATCCCAGGGTTTAAGAACACTGAAGCTTTCTTT
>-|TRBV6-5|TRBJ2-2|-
CASLPPGVDTGELFF
TGTGCTTCTTTACCCCCAGGGGTTGACACCGGGGAGCTGTTTTTT
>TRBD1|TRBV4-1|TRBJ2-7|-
CASSGQGTYEQYF
TGCGCCAGCAGCGGACAGGGGACCTACGAGCAGTACTTC
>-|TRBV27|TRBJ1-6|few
CASMKGIGSPLHF
TGTGCCAGCATGAAGGGGATCGGTTCACCCCTCCACTTT
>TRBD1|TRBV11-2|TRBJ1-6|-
CASTPGQGRNSPLHF
TGTGCCAGCACTCCGGGACAGGGGCGTAATTCACCCCTCCACTTT
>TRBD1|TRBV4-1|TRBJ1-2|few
CASSQATGARSF
TGCGCCAGCAGCCAGGCAACAGGGGCACGAAGCTTC
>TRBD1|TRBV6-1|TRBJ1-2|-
CASRGQEEDYGYTF
TGTGCCAGCAGGGGACAGGAGGAAGATTATGGCTACACCTTC
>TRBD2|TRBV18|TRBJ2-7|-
CASSPPGRAHEQYF
TGTGCCAGCTCACCACCGGGGAGGGCCCACGAGCAGTACTTC
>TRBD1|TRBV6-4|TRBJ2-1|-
CASSPGGSNNEQFF
TGTGCCAGCAGCCCAGGGGGTTCAAACAATGAGCAGTTCTTC
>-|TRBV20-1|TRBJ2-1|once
CSASGYNEQFF
TGCAGTGCTAGCGGCTACAATGAGCAGTTCTTC
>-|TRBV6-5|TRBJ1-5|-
CASSPGYLSNQPQHF
TGTGCCAGCAGCCCGGGGTATCTTAGCAATCAGCCCCAGCATTTT
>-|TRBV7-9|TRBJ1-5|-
CASSLASEAYSNQPQHF
TGTGCCAGCAGCTTAGCTTCGGAGGCTTATAGCAATCAGCCCCAGCATTTT
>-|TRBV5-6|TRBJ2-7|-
CASSRFSGMNEQYF
TGTGCCAGCAGCAGGTTTTCAGGGATGAACGAGCAGTACTTC
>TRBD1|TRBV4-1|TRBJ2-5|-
CASSQDPQGAGQETQYF
TGCGCCAGCAGCCAAGACCCACAGGGGGCTGGACAAGAGACCCAGTACTTC
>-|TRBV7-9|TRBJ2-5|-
CASSSLETQYF
TGTGCCAGCAGCTCACTCGAGACCCAGTACTTC
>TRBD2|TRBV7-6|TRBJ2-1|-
CASSLASGTSGGWYEQFF
TGTGCCAGCAGCTTAGCGTCCGGGACTAGCGGGGGGTGGTATGAGCAGTTCTTC